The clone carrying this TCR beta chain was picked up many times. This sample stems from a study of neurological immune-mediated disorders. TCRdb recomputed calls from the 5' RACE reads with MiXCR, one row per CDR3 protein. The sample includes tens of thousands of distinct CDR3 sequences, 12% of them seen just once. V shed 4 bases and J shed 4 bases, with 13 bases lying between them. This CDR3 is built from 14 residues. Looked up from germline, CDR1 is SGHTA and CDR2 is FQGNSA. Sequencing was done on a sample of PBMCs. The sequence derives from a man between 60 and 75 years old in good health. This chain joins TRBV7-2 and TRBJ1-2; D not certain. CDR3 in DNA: TGTGCCAGCAGCTCGAACCCTAGCATCTATGGCTACACCTTC. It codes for CASSSNPSIYGYTF. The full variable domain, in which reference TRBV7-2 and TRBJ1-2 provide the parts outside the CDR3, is GAGVSQSPSNKVTEKGKDVELRCDPISGHTALYWYRQSLGQGLEFLIYFQGNSAPDKSGLPSDRFSAERTGGSVSTLTIQRTQQEDSAVYLCASSSNPSIYGYTFGSGTRLTVV.